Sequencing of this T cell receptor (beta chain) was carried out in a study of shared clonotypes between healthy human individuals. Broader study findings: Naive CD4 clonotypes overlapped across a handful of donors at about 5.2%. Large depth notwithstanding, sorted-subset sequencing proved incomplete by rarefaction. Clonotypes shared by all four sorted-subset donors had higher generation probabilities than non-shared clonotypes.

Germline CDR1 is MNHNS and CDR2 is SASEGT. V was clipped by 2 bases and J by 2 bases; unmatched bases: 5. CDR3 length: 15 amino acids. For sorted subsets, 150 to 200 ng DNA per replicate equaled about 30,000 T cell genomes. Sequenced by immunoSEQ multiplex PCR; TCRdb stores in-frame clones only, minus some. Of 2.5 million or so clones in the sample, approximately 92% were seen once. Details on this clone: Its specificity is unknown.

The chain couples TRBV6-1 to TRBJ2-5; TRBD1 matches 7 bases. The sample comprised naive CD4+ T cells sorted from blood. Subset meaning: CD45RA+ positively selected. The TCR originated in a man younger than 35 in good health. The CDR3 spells CASSEMTGMQETQYF. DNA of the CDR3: TGTGCCAGCAGTGAAATGACAGGGATGCAAGAGACCCAGTACTTC.